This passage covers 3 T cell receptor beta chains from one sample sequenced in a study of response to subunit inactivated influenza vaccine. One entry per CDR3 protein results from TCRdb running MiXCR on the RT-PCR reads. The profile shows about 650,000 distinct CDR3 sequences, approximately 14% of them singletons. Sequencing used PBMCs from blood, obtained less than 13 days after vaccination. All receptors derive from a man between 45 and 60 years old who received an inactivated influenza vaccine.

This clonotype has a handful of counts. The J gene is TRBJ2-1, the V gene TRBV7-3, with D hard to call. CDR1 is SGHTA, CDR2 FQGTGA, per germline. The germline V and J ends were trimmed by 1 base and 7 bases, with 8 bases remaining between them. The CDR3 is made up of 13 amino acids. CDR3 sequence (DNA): TGTGCCAGCAGCTTAAATCGGCTGAATGAGCAGTTCTTC. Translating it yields CASSLNRLNEQFF. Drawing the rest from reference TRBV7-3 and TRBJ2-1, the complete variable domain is GAGVSQTPSNKVTEKGKYVELRCDPISGHTALYWYRQSLGQGPEFLIYFQGTGAADDSGLPNDRFFAVRPEGSVSTLKIQRTERGDSAVYLCASSLNRLNEQFFGPGTRLTVL.

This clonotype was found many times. In DNA form, the CDR3 reads TGTGCCAGCAGTTTAGCGTCCTTGGGGGGGCGCGAAGCTTTCTTT. Its protein product is CASSLASLGGREAFF. The genes are TRBV12-3 or TRBV12-4 and TRBJ1-1; a possible D gene is TRBD1 (6 bases). The V end lost 0 bases, the J end lost 8 bases, and 16 bases lay between the germline ends. This CDR3 has 15 residues.

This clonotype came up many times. The CDR3 DNA follows: TGCAGTGCTAGAGTAGCGGGTACAAACACCGGGGAGCTGTTTTTT. It codes for CSARVAGTNTGELFF. The chain recombines TRBV20-1 with TRBJ2-2, with TRBD2 identical over 7 bases. CDR3 length: 15 amino acids. Germline V gene sequence: CDR1 DFQATT, CDR2 SNEGSKA (reference sequence). V lost 1 base to trimming and J lost 2 bases; unmatched junction nucleotides: 4.